Following are 16 T cell receptor beta chains from one sample sequenced in a study of vaccination and CD4 T cells after COVID-19 (dated by TCRdb to between 2021 and 2024). Receptors were amplified or captured by PCR. Sequenced using an Illumina iSeq 100. DNA from cultured CD4+ T cells was subjected to TCR sequencing with the Oncomine TCR Beta short-read assay at the Johns Hopkins FTIC core. TCRdb cleaned the public reads at Q25 with fastp, built clones with MiXCR and kept in-frame beta chains. Each CDR3 protein gets just one entry, which takes the most common genes and DNA from the rows behind it. This sample gives approximately 10,000 distinct CDR3 sequences in total; roughly 51% of them show up just once. More than 25% of the sample goes to the ten largest clones. The treatment or condition tag for this specimen amounts to: roughly 10-day PBMC culture with coronavirus spike peptide pools or control peptides (ViraFEST assay).

For these receptors, no antigen is known. Sequenced sample: CD4+ T cells from blood, cultured in vitro. These receptors all come from a human donor who had recovered from COVID-19.

The chain uses TRBV27 and TRBJ1-4; D is ambiguous. This CDR3 has 13 residues. V gave up 8 bases and J gave up 3 bases, with 10 bases separating them. Germline CDR1 and CDR2: MNHEY and SMNVEV (reference sequence). The chain's CDR3 is CASAGGPNEKLFF. CDR3 DNA: TGTGCCAGCGCGGGAGGACCTAATGAAAAACTGTTTTTT.

The CDR3 protein is CASFPGTGDNQPQHF. The CDR3 coding sequence is TGTGCCAGTTTCCCGGGGACAGGGGACAATCAGCCCCAGCATTTT. V usage is TRBV24-1 and J usage is TRBJ1-5; the match to TRBD1 covers 10 bases. Germline loops: CDR1 KGHDR, CDR2 SFDVKD. The trim removed 11 bases at V and 3 bases at J, leaving 9 bases unmatched. CDR3 length: 15 amino acids.

By frequency in the sample, this clonotype is medium-sized. The V call is TRBV6-2 or TRBV6-3, the J call TRBJ2-7; a weak D match, TRBD2 (5 bases). This CDR3 spans 16 amino acids. Trimming cost V 0 bases and J 3 bases, with 15 bases left between them. The germline V gene has CDR1 MNHEY and CDR2 SVGEGT. The CDR3 DNA reads TGTGCCAGCAGTTACTCGGGTCGGAGGCCAGTCTACGAGCAGTACTTC. Its protein is CASSYSGRRPVYEQYF.

The genes are TRBV7-8 and TRBJ1-3; D uncertain. CDR1 and CDR2 from the germline V gene are SGHVS and FQNEAQ. The ends were cut back, 2 bases at V and 3 bases at J, with 11 bases in the middle. This CDR3 has 15 residues. CDR3 loop: CASSLRADDGNTIYF. For the CDR3, the DNA is TGTGCCAGCAGCTTAAGGGCAGACGATGGAAACACCATATATTTT.

This clonotype appeared a few times. This sequence joins TRBV19 and TRBJ1-1, with D uncertain. CDR1 and CDR2 (germline): LNHDA, SQIVND (reference sequence). This CDR3 is 14 amino acids long. V dropped 1 base and J dropped 4 bases, with 10 bases sitting between them. CDR3 region: CASSIGHRGTEAFF. In DNA form, the CDR3 reads TGTGCCAGTAGTATAGGCCACCGGGGCACTGAAGCTTTCTTT.

The rearrangement links TRBV20-1 to TRBJ2-4; 7 nucleotides match TRBD2. V was clipped by 6 bases and J by 3 bases; unmatched bases: 8. Germline V gene data show CDR1 as DFQATT and CDR2 as SNEGSKA (reference sequence). There are 14 residues in the CDR3. CDR3 nucleotide sequence: TGCAGTGCCCCAACCCGGGACTACAAAAACATTCAGTACTTC. Its protein product is CSAPTRDYKNIQYF.

About this clonotype itself: The junction departs from germline at one end; a sequencing error may be responsible. The gene calls are TRBV11-3 and TRBJ2-3; 12 nucleotides match TRBD1. The germline gives CDR1 SGHNT, CDR2 YENEEA. The CDR3 sequence is 15 residues long. The CDR3 here is CASSPGTGGTDTQYF. CDR3 nucleotides: TGTGCCAGCAGCCCCGGGACAGGGGGCACCGATACGCAGTATTTT.

This clonotype was observed a handful of times. V and J are TRBV10-3 and TRBJ1-1; D unresolved. V was cut by 6 bases and J by 11 bases, with 19 bases left in between. Per the germline V gene, CDR1 is ENHRY and CDR2 is SYGVKD. The CDR3 runs to 13 residues. In DNA, the CDR3 is TGTGCCATCAGCGGGCAAACGGCGATGGGCGCTTTCTTT. This translates into CAISGQTAMGAFF.

V usage is TRBV5-1 and J usage is TRBJ1-1, with D perhaps TRBD1 (6 bases). This CDR3 comprises 16 residues. Trimming removed 0 bases from V and 1 base from J, with 13 bases in between. Per the germline V gene, CDR1 is SGHRS and CDR2 is YFSETQ. The CDR3 region has the DNA TGCGCCAGCAGCTTGGCTGGGACAACCTCGAACACTGAAGCTTTCTTT. This sequence encodes CASSLAGTTSNTEAFF.

There are a few counts of this clonotype. In DNA, the CDR3 is TGTGCCAGCAGTGAAGTAGTAGCGGGATGGGGCGAGCAGTACTTC. Amino acids: CASSEVVAGWGEQYF. The chain uses TRBV6-1 and TRBJ2-7; the match to TRBD2 covers 8 bases. The CDR3 contains 15 residues. V shed 1 base, J shed 6 bases, and the junction held 8 bases outside the gene matches. CDR1 is MNHNS, CDR2 SASEGT, per germline.

In this sample, this clonotype turned up a few times. The V and J genes are TRBV15 and TRBJ1-4; D unresolved. Trimming removed 0 bases at V and 7 bases at J, with 12 bases between. Germline lookup yields CDR1 LNHNV and CDR2 YYDKDF (reference sequence). CDR3 length: 15 residues. CDR3 residues: CATSRDRGATEKLFF. As DNA, the CDR3 is TGTGCCACCAGCAGAGATCGGGGTGCTACTGAAAAACTGTTTTTT.

The V and J genes are TRBV7-9 and TRBJ2-2; TRBD2 matches 9 bases. V gave up 5 bases and J gave up 2 bases; unmatched junction bases: 6. Germline CDR1 SEHNR, CDR2 FQNEAQ (reference sequence). The CDR3 spans 16 residues. The CDR3 loop is CASSLSGGGNTGELFF. CDR3 nucleotides: TGTGCCAGCAGCCTTAGCGGGGGAGGAAACACCGGGGAGCTGTTTTTT.

This clonotype occurred a few times. This chain uses TRBV19 with TRBJ2-3; 10 bases agree with TRBD1. The CDR3 covers 16 residues. Per germline, CDR1 LNHDA and CDR2 SQIVND (reference sequence). The J segment lost 1 base and the V segment lost 4 bases, leaving 5 bases of the junction unmatched. CDR3 nucleotide sequence: TGTGCCAGTAGTAGTAGGACAGGGGGAGGCACAGATACGCAGTATTTT. Translated: CASSSRTGGGTDTQYF.

The chain combines TRBV27 with TRBJ2-7; 8 positions agree with TRBD1. The V gene's germline CDR1 is MNHEY and CDR2 SMNVEV (reference sequence). This CDR3 is 14 amino acids long. J was trimmed by 3 bases and V by 6 bases; bases with no gene match: 7. Here the CDR3 reads CASSLHGQGYEQYF. The CDR3, as DNA: TGTGCCAGCAGCCTACACGGACAGGGCTACGAGCAGTACTTC.

The genes are TRBV20-1 and TRBJ2-7, with 13 bases that match TRBD2. CDR3 length equals 14 residues. The germline V gene encodes CDR1 DFQATT and CDR2 SNEGSKA (reference sequence). V trimming: 5 bases; J trimming: 6 bases; junction bases outside the gene matches: 7. The CDR3 nucleotides read TGCAGTGCTTGGGAGGGACTAGCGGGAATCGAGCAGTACTTC. Translation: CSAWEGLAGIEQYF.

The chain recombines TRBV20-1 with TRBJ1-1, with TRBD1 matching over 7 bases. J lost 1 base, V lost 6 bases, and 8 bases had no gene match. Germline CDR1 is DFQATT and CDR2 is SNEGSKA (reference sequence). The CDR3 sequence is 14 residues long. This chain's CDR3 is CSAPDRVGNTEAFF. The CDR3 nucleotides read TGCAGTGCCCCAGACAGGGTGGGGAACACTGAAGCTTTCTTT.